What follows is one T cell receptor (beta chain) and its context. This sample is part of a study of blood T cell repertoires in COVID-19. The CDR3 is 14 residues long. Trimming stripped 4 bases from V and 2 bases from J, with 12 bases between. Germline-derived CDR1 and CDR2 are MNHNY and SVGAGI (reference sequence). Libraries were prepared by immunoSEQ multiplex PCR; TCRdb keeps only in-frame clonotypes and omits some of them. The sample consists of tens of thousands of clones, 70% to 90% of them appearing once. The sequence came from a man aged 45-65 years with active COVID-19. The chain couples TRBV6-6 to TRBJ2-7, with a weak D call TRBD1 (5 bases). What was sequenced was peripheral blood. The DNA for the CDR3 is TGTGCCAGCAGTTCCTGGGGCCTAACCTACGAGCAGTACTTC. Translated: CASSSWGLTYEQYF.